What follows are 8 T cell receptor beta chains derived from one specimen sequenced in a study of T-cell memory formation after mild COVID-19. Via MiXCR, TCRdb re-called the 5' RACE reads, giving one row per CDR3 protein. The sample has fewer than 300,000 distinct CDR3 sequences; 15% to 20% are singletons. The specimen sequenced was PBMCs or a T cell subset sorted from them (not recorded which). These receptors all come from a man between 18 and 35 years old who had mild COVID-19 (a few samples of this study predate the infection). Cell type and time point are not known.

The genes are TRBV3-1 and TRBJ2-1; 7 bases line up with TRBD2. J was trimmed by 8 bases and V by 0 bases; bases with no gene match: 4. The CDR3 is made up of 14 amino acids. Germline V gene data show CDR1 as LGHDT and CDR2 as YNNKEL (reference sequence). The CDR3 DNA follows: TGTGCCAGCAGCCAAGAAGGCCGGGGGGATGAGCAGTTCTTC. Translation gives CASSQEGRGDEQFF.

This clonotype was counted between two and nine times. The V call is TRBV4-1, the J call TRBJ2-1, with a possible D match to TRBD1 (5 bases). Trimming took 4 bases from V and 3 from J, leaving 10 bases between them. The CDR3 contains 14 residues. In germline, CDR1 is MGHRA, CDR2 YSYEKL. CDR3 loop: CASSPLTGYNEQFF. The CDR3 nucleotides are TGCGCCAGCAGCCCTCTCACAGGCTACAATGAGCAGTTCTTC.

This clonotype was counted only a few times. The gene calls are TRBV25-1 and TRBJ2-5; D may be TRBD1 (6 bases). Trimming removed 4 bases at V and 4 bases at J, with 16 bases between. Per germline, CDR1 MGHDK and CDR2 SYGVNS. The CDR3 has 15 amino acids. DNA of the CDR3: TGTGCCAGCAGTGTTTCGACAGGCTGGGGAGAGACCCAGTACTTC. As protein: CASSVSTGWGETQYF.

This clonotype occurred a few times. CDR3 sequence reads: CASRATGANEQFF. CDR3 bases: TGTGCCAGCAGAGCAACAGGGGCCAATGAGCAGTTCTTC. The rearrangement links TRBV6-5 to TRBJ2-1, with 7 positions matching TRBD1. The J segment lost 6 bases and the V segment lost 6 bases, leaving 5 bases of the junction unmatched. CDR1 and CDR2 (germline): MNHEY, SVGAGI. The CDR3 has 13 amino acids.

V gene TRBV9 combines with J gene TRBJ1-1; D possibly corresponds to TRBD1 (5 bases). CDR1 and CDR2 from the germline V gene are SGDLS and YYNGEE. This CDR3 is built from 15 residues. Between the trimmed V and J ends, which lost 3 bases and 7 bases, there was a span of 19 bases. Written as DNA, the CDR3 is TGTGCCAGCAGCGAAGAGGGGCGGCCCGGGGATGAAGCTTTCTTT. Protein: CASSEEGRPGDEAFF.

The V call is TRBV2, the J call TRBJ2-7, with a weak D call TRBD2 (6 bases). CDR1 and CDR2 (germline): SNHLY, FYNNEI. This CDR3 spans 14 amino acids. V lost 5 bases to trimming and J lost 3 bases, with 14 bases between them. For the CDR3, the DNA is TGTGCCAGCAGTCGGGACTCCGGGGGCTACGAGCAGTACTTC. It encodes CASSRDSGGYEQYF.

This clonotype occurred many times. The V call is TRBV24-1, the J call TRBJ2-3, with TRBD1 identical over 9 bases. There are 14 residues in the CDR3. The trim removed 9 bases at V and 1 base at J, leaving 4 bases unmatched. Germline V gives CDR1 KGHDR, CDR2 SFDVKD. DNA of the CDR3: TGTGCCACCGCCGGACAGGGGCGCACAGATACGCAGTATTTT. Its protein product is CATAGQGRTDTQYF.

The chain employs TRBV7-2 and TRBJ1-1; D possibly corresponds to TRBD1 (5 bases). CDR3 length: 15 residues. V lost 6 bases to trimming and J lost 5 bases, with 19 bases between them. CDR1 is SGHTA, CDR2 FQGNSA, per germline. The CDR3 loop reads CASRWPGALSTEAFF. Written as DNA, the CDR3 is TGTGCCAGCAGGTGGCCCGGGGCGCTGTCGACTGAAGCTTTCTTT.